Listed below are T cell receptor beta chains from one sample, sequenced in a study of beta chain features in type 1 diabetes. Sequenced by immunoSEQ multiplex PCR; TCRdb stores in-frame clones only, minus some. The top ten hold around 0.04% of the sample, which has 600,000 or so clones, around 15% seen once. Material: naive CD4+ T cells from blood. Receptor source: a man between 18 and 35 years old with type 1 diabetes. Both conserved end residues are part of each CDR3. D genes are given only for firm matches. Not all rows give a size; the values are once, few, many and, for expanded clones, a class.

TRBD2,NA,TRBJ2-1,TRBV5-1,CASSGTSGGSYNEQFF,TGCGCCAGCAGCGGTACTAGCGGGGGTTCCTACAATGAGCAGTTCTTC
TRBD1,NA,TRBJ2-4,TRBV7-9,CASSYPGQGAIDQYF,TGTGCCAGCAGCTACCCGGGACAGGGAGCAATCGATCAGTACTTC
TRBD1,NA,TRBJ1-3,TRBV30,CAWNSRDRRNTIYF,TGTGCCTGGAACAGCCGGGACAGGAGAAACACCATATATTTT
NA,few,TRBJ2-7,TRBV7-9,CASSLGEWDEQYF,TGTGCCAGCAGCTTAGGGGAGTGGGACGAGCAGTACTTC
NA,NA,TRBJ2-7,TRBV7-2,CASSYPLYEQYF,TGTGCCAGCAGCTATCCCCTTTACGAGCAGTACTTC
NA,few,TRBJ1-1,TRBV7-9,CASSLATGNTEAFF,TGTGCCAGCAGCTTAGCTACGGGCAACACTGAAGCTTTCTTT
NA,NA,TRBJ2-7,TRBV5-5,CASSALQGYEQYF,TGTGCCAGCAGCGCTTTACAGGGATACGAGCAGTACTTC
NA,few,TRBJ2-1,TRBV6-6,CASSYGGARYNEQFF,TGTGCCAGCAGTTACGGAGGGGCGAGGTACAATGAGCAGTTCTTC
NA,NA,TRBJ2-5,TRBV7-6,CASSAGQQETQYF,TGTGCTAGCAGCGCGGGACAACAAGAGACCCAGTACTTC
TRBD1,NA,TRBJ1-3,TRBV28,CASSIPRGSSGNTIYF,TGTGCCAGCAGTATACCCAGGGGGAGCTCTGGAAACACCATATATTTT
NA,NA,TRBJ2-2,TRBV6-1,CASSERGVGELFF,TGTGCCAGCAGTGAACGGGGCGTCGGGGAGCTGTTTTTT
NA,NA,TRBJ2-7,TRBV7-2,CASSFLLGGAGYEQYF,TGTGCCAGCAGCTTCCTCCTAGGCGGGGCTGGCTACGAGCAGTACTTC